The T cell receptor beta chain under discussion was sequenced for a study of regulatory T cells in long-lasting Graves disease (dated by TCRdb to about 2021). Broadly, across the study: Patients with newly diagnosed Graves' disease had been on antithyroid drugs for under 3 months. Peripheral blood TCR sequencing and RNA sequencing compared persistent Graves' disease patients with newly diagnosed Graves' disease patients. The study took place in China and was registered as a clinical trial. A total of 35 or so samples were covered by TCR sequencing, comprising roughly 13 persistent and around 20 newly diagnosed Graves' disease patients. General study outcomes and caveats: Persistent Graves' disease patients showed lower TCR Shannon entropy and fewer highly expanded clones than newly diagnosed patients, suggesting clonal expansion. Persistent patients shared more public clonotypes among themselves (around 2,800) than newly diagnosed patients did (over 900). The authors acknowledged the small sample size as a limitation that may reduce accuracy. Sequencing and analysis were limited to the TCR beta chain. Only peripheral blood was studied, because thyroid tissue, the primary lesion, was inaccessible. Preferential use of TRBV28, TRBJ1-2 and TRBJ2-5 was observed in persistent disease, whereas TRBV20-1 and TRBJ2-1 were favored in newly diagnosed disease.

Reading the label with the study, this specimen's time point is: newly diagnosed GD, antithyroid drugs for less than 3 months. RNA was extracted from PBMCs in TRIzol for both TCR sequencing and RNA sequencing. The diagnosis of Graves' disease was made according to American Thyroid Association guidelines. Patients were recruited from an endocrinology department in Xi'an, China. Each patient gave around 9.2 milliliters of peripheral blood, collected in an EDTA anticoagulant tube. Ficoll Paque Plus density gradient separation was used to isolate PBMCs, and no further T cell sorting was performed. An Agilent 2100 Bioanalyzer and agarose gel were used to check RNA quality, while a NanoDrop 2000 measured RNA concentration. This clonotype was counted ten times or more. Its cognate antigen has yet to be identified. Per-base qualities were not stored, and no clone one base away is much larger. The germline V and J ends show losses of 6 bases and 8 bases respectively, and no gene match explains 9 bases of the junction. Inclusive of the bounding cysteine and phenylalanine, the CDR3 is 15 residues long. Solely the CDR3 DNA is kept, with 45 bases framed from the first base. The germline V gene (reference sequence) gives CDR1 as LGHDT and CDR2 as YNNKEL.

Library preparation employed multiplex PCR. TCRdb shows the sequencer as Illumina HiSeq 4000. iRepertoire HTBI primers and Arm-PCR amplification of CDR3 regions were used to construct TCR beta libraries. PCR products were gel purified before sequencing. The published analysis was carried out like this. A total of some 60 TRBV and 14 TRBJ segments were identified across samples and were used for gene usage analysis of CDR3 amino acid clonotypes. Filtered high-quality paired reads were merged into contigs using COPE and FqMerger. BLAST was used to align contigs to the IMGT TRBV, TRBD and TRBJ reference genes, and CDR3 was defined following IMGT. Clonotypes above 0.1% frequency were classified as highly expanded clones. Shannon entropy was used to measure repertoire diversity, and the Gini coefficient was used to measure V-J evenness. A clonotype found in more than one individual was treated as public. The public reads were run again by TCRdb, first through fastp at Q25 and then through MiXCR, and only productive beta chains were kept. Every distinct CDR3 protein forms one entry, paired with its most common genes and DNA. The V and J calls reflect TCRdb's pipeline rather than the authors' work. The sample table lists roughly 610,000 distinct CDR3 sequences, about 16% of them with a count of one. The top ten constitute around 12% of the sample.

Separately, the same data were catalogued under a study of T cells in Graves' hyperthyroidism and ophthalmopathy. As that second paper reports: Stable Graves' hyperthyroidism was defined as the absence of progression to ophthalmopathy over 18 months of follow-up. Hyperthyroidism patients were aged 18 to 65 years and newly diagnosed, with disease duration of less than 2 months. Exclusion was applied to patients with uncontrolled infections, other autoimmune diseases, pregnancy or lactation. Diagnoses were established on the basis of clinical symptoms, serum thyroxine and TRAb, thyroid ultrasound, and orbital computed tomography. The first round of RT-PCR for the TCR CDR3 was performed with the HTBI primer set and the Qiagen OneStep RT-PCR kit. Blood samples also contained most of the expanded thyroid clonotypes (frequency above 0.001), which suggests that blood repertoires may reflect thyroid immune responses. A model built on a 13 V-J signature distinguished ophthalmopathy from stable hyperthyroidism, reaching roughly 88% sensitivity and 81.08% specificity in cross-validation and 80%/75% in testing. In validation, the model predicted progression to ophthalmopathy with over 65% sensitivity and about 72% specificity, a median of around six months before onset. To identify TCR V-J signatures that set the groups apart, the researchers used a discovery cohort of 100 patients, made up of around 42 with Graves' ophthalmopathy and approximately 57 with stable Graves' hyperthyroidism. Whether ophthalmopathy could be predicted prospectively was tested in an independent validation cohort made up of fewer than 20 hyperthyroidism patients plus 17 patients who later progressed to ophthalmopathy. The roughly 91 discovery patients were randomly divided into training and test sets at a 7:3 ratio. Thyroid tissue and blood T-cell repertoires from six Graves' hyperthyroidism patients were also compared in the study. Once sampling was done, hyperthyroidism patients were given methimazole at a starting dose of 30 mg daily, whereas ophthalmopathy patients were given high-dose intravenous methylprednisolone. The libraries were constructed in a second round of multiplex PCR and then size-selected and purified. Paired-end sequencing of the libraries was performed with 100 bp reads on an Illumina HiSeq2000. SOAPnuke was used to process the raw data, throwing out any read that contained adapters or uncalled bases, had a mean Phred below 15, or lacked an exact constant-primer or identifier match. COPE v1.2.5 was used to merge the high-quality paired reads, and each unique nucleotide sequence was defined as a clonotype. MiTCR v1.1 was used to align the clonotypes against IMGT TRBV, TRBD and TRBJ reference segments. Analysis was restricted to V-J combinations with a frequency above 0.0001, which covered roughly 99% of repertoires. A TCS score was defined as the ratio of F50 (clonal expansion) to E x V (chaos), with BLOSUM62-based TCRdist applied between CDR3 peptides within each V-J. Welch's t-statistics and random forest reduced fewer than 550 V-J features to some 14, which were used in a naive Bayes classifier (R e1071). No statistical method was used to fix the sample size in advance, and group allocation was not hidden from the investigators. The paper describes TCR Vbeta CDR3 sequencing of about 140 peripheral blood samples, made up of roughly 40 ophthalmopathy patients, roughly 72 hyperthyroidism patients and about 17 progressor patients.

Source: peripheral blood mononuclear cells (PBMCs), taken at new diagnosis, from a patient treated with antithyroid drugs. The receptor's source is a man aged 18 to 30 with Graves disease. Donor details come from another sample of the same person, matched by shared clones. The chain employs TRBV3-1 and TRBJ2-1; the junction holds 11 bases that match TRBD2. CDR3 sequence: CASRPRLAGLDEQFF. The nucleotides read TGTGCCAGCAGGCCCAGACTAGCGGGATTGGATGAGCAGTTCTTC.